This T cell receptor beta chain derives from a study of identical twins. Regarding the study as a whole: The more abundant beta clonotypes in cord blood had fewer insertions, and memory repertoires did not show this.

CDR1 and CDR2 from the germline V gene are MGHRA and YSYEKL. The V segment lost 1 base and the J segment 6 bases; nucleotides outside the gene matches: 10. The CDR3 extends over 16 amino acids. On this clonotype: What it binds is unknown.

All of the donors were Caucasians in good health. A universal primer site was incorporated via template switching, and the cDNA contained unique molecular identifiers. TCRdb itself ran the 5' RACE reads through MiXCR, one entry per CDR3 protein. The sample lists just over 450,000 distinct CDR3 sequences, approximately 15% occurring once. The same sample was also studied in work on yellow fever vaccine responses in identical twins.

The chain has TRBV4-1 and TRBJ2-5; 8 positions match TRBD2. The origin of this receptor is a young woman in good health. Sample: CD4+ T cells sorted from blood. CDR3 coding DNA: TGCGCCAGCAGCCAAGGGGTTACGGGAGGGCCTAAGACCCAGTACTTC. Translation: CASSQGVTGGPKTQYF.